This T cell receptor beta chain was documented in a study of cytomegalovirus exposure and HLA in healthy donors. About this clone itself: Its antigen is not known.

Assay used: immunoSEQ multiplex PCR; TCRdb lists only in-frame clones, some missing. The sample records 260,000 or so clones, 90% being singletons. Germline-derived CDR1 and CDR2 are DFQATT and SNEGSKA (reference sequence). V lost 6 bases to trimming and J lost 6 bases, with 9 bases between them. The CDR3 length is 11 residues. The study, taken as a whole, reports: In the 120 or so validation repertoires, more than 85% of cluster scores exceeded 0, per a later analysis. Overall, some 160 TCR beta chains were annotated as cytomegalovirus-associated. Reported performance of the classifier showed diagnosis of cytomegalovirus status with high specificity and sensitivity.

It was the roughly 110-subject validation cohort, separate from the roughly 700-subject first cohort, to which the donors belonged. This chain connects TRBV20-1 to TRBJ2-4; D unresolved. The origin of this receptor is a woman younger than 45 in good health and CMV-seronegative. The source material was PBMCs. CDR3 nucleotide sequence: TGCAGTGCCAAACTATCAAACATTCAGTACTTC. This codes for CSAKLSNIQYF.